The 15 T cell receptor beta chains in this list originate from one sample, sequenced in a study of cytomegalovirus exposure and HLA in healthy donors. Clones were read by immunoSEQ multiplex PCR, and TCRdb kept only the in-frame ones, dropping some. The data contain some 170,000 clones, around nine tenths of them singletons. The sequencing sample was made of PBMCs. The receptor source for this set is a man younger than 45 in good health and CMV-seropositive.

The chain carries TRBV30 and TRBJ2-3, with no clear D. With 0 bases removed from V and 2 bases from J, the gap between germline ends came to 3 bases. Looked up from germline, CDR1 is GTSNPN and CDR2 is SVGIG (reference sequence). The CDR3 contains 12 residues. The CDR3 nucleotides are TGTGCCTGGAGTGTACTCACAGATACGCAGTATTTT. The encoded protein is CAWSVLTDTQYF.

The V and J genes are TRBV9 and TRBJ1-5, with 8 bases lining up with TRBD1. J gave up 5 bases and V 5 bases, and 15 bases lay outside the gene matches. CDR3 length: 17 residues. CDR1 is SGDLS, CDR2 YYNGEE, per germline. The CDR3 region is CASSQGAGGRRDQPQHF. The CDR3 DNA is TGTGCCAGCAGTCAAGGGGCAGGGGGCCGAAGGGATCAGCCCCAGCATTTT.

This clone was observed a handful of times. The chain recombines TRBV7-9 with TRBJ2-7; 7 bases map to TRBD1. This CDR3 comprises 15 residues. The V gene's germline CDR1 is SEHNR and CDR2 FQNEAQ (reference sequence). Losses at the gene ends were 5 bases for V and 2 bases for J; bases not matched to a gene: 9. CDR3 protein: CASSPPGTATYEQYF. The DNA of the CDR3 is TGTGCCAGCAGCCCCCCTGGGACAGCTACCTACGAGCAGTACTTC.

The chain recombines TRBV11-1 with TRBJ2-3; the D gene is possibly TRBD1 (6 bases). V was cut by 5 bases and J by 6 bases, with 21 bases left in between. Germline V gene lookup returns CDR1 SGHAT and CDR2 FQDESV (reference sequence). The CDR3 is 16 amino acids. The DNA of the CDR3 is TGTGCCAGCAGCGCGGTTGCAGGGGTCCCTTGGGATACGCAGTATTTT. Translating gives CASSAVAGVPWDTQYF.

Here the CDR3 DNA reads TGTGCCAGCAGCCCCGGGAGAGAACTAACTCTCGCAGATACGCAGTATTTT. Translated, it gives CASSPGRELTLADTQYF. The chain employs TRBV7-6 and TRBJ2-3; tentative D call: TRBD2 (6 bases). The CDR3 runs to 17 residues. Trimming removed 5 bases at V and 4 bases at J, with 22 bases between. Germline values: CDR1 SGHVS, CDR2 FNYEAQ.

This chain connects TRBV6-5 to TRBJ2-7, with 7 bases fitting TRBD1. The CDR3 has 14 residues. V gave up 7 bases and J gave up 9 bases; unmatched junction bases: 15. Germline CDR1 is MNHEY and CDR2 is SVGAGI. CDR3 residues: CASTDRDSRVGQYF. CDR3 sequence (DNA): TGTGCCAGCACGGACCGGGACAGTCGGGTCGGGCAGTACTTC.

This clone was counted a single time. The V gene is TRBV27, the J gene TRBJ2-3, with unresolved D. CDR3 length: 13 amino acids. The germline V gene encodes CDR1 MNHEY and CDR2 SMNVEV (reference sequence). The V end lost 4 bases, the J end lost 4 bases, and 9 bases lay between the germline ends. The CDR3 sequence: CASSSQWADTQYF. CDR3 sequence (DNA): TGTGCCAGCAGTTCGCAGTGGGCAGATACGCAGTATTTT.

This chain joins TRBV5-1 and TRBJ2-2, with D perhaps assigned TRBD1 or TRBD2 (6 bases each). The CDR3 loop spans 16 amino acids. The germline gives CDR1 SGHRS, CDR2 YFSETQ. The V end lost 0 bases, the J end lost 4 bases, and 13 bases lay between the germline ends. CDR3 bases: TGCGCCAGCAGCTTGGGCCGGGGGCGCTCCACCGGGGAGCTGTTTTTT. Amino acids: CASSLGRGRSTGELFF.

This chain links TRBV11-3 with TRBJ2-1; unclear D gene. The CDR3 runs 18 residues. V was trimmed by 3 bases and J by 0 bases, leaving 18 bases between them. The germline V gene has CDR1 SGHNT and CDR2 YENEEA. The CDR3 reads CASSFSPSFQSSYNEQFF. In nucleotides, the CDR3 is TGTGCCAGCAGCTTTAGCCCCTCCTTCCAGAGCTCCTACAATGAGCAGTTCTTC. Together with reference TRBV11-3 and TRBJ2-1, the CDR3 gives the full variable domain: EAGVVQSPRYKIIEKKQPVAFWCNPISGHNTLYWYLQNLGQGPELLIRYENEEAVDDSQLPKDRFSAERLKGVDSTLKIQPAELGDSAVYLCASSFSPSFQSSYNEQFFGPGTRLTVL.

The rearrangement joins TRBV29-1 to TRBJ2-2, with TRBD1 matching 8 bases. The CDR3 loop spans 14 amino acids. CDR1 SQVTM and CDR2 ANQGSEA come from the germline V gene. Trimming at V came to 3 bases and at J to 1 base, leaving 1 base not matched to a gene. CDR3 in DNA: TGCAGCGTTGATGGACAGGGGAACACCGGGGAGCTGTTTTTT. The encoded protein is CSVDGQGNTGELFF.

V usage is TRBV7-2 and J usage is TRBJ2-1; 8 bases line up with TRBD1. V was clipped by 4 bases and J by 6 bases; unmatched bases: 11. The germline V gene encodes CDR1 SGHTA and CDR2 FQGNSA. The CDR3 is 16 amino acids. CDR3 loop: CASSSTGQGAPNEQFF. The DNA of the CDR3 is TGTGCCAGCAGCTCGACTGGGCAGGGGGCCCCCAATGAGCAGTTCTTC.

This clone came up once. The chain combines TRBV19 with TRBJ2-7; tentatively, D is TRBD2 (6 bases). V lost 0 bases, J lost 0 bases, and 9 bases lay in between. The CDR3 is 15 residues long. Germline V gene data show CDR1 as LNHDA and CDR2 as SQIVND (reference sequence). The CDR3 region is CASSIDLGGSYEQYF. CDR3 DNA sequence: TGTGCCAGTAGTATAGACCTGGGGGGCTCCTACGAGCAGTACTTC.

The gene calls are TRBV7-3 and TRBJ2-1; 7 bases line up with TRBD2. Germline V CDR1 and CDR2: SGHTA, FQGTGA. This CDR3 is built from 16 residues. Losses at the gene ends were 5 bases for V and 3 bases for J; bases not matched to a gene: 10. CDR3 region: CASSPLGGGGYNEQFF. The CDR3, as DNA: TGTGCCAGCAGCCCTCTGGGGGGGGGTGGCTACAATGAGCAGTTCTTC.

V usage is TRBV7-8 and J usage is TRBJ2-7; D might be TRBD1 (5 bases). The V end was cut by 0 bases, the J end by 5 bases, with 8 bases between. Germline values: CDR1 SGHVS, CDR2 FQNEAQ. The CDR3 runs 13 residues. The CDR3 bases are TGTGCCAGCAGCTTAGCGCCCAGGGACGAGCAGTACTTC. Translation: CASSLAPRDEQYF.

The chain joins TRBV5-1 to TRBJ2-1; unclear D gene. Germline V gene sequence: CDR1 SGHRS, CDR2 YFSETQ. V was trimmed by 0 bases and J by 7 bases, leaving 5 bases between them. The CDR3 totals 12 residues. DNA of the CDR3: TGCGCCAGCAGCTTGGACGGGAATGAGCAGTTCTTC. Protein product: CASSLDGNEQFF.